One sample yielded the 8 T cell receptor beta chains listed below, sequenced in a study of cytomegalovirus exposure and HLA in healthy donors (dated by TCRdb to about 2017). Libraries were constructed by the immunoSEQ multiplex PCR assay. For the multiplex PCR, a mixture combining 60 forward primers for TCR Vbeta segments and 13 reverse primers for TCR Jbeta segments was used. TCRdb provides this immuneACCESS table in a form limited to in-frame rearrangements. Some clones are lacking; in checked studies, under half of them reflect an unresolved V gene, and why the rest are absent is not known. For this sample there are under 200,000 clones; 65% to 90% appear just once. Approximately 2% of the sample belongs to the ten largest clones. The sequenced sample consisted of PBMCs. The receptors were sampled from a woman aged 18-29 years in good health and CMV-seronegative.

The chain uses TRBV28 and TRBJ2-1; 12 nucleotides align to TRBD2. With 8 bases clipped from V and 9 bases from J, the junction kept 5 bases outside the gene matches. Germline V CDR1 and CDR2: MDHEN, SYDVKM. The CDR3 sequence is 13 residues long. The CDR3 is CASFRLAGAEQFF. CDR3 bases: TGTGCCAGCTTTCGACTAGCGGGAGCTGAGCAGTTCTTC.

The rearrangement joins TRBV5-1 to TRBJ2-5; 14 bases fit TRBD2. The CDR3 has 17 residues. V dropped 0 bases and J dropped 6; count of bases not matched to a gene: 7. The germline V gene encodes CDR1 SGHRS and CDR2 YFSETQ. Here the CDR3 DNA reads TGCGCCAGCAGCTTGGTTGAGACTAGCGGGGGGGCACAGACCCAGTACTTC. Residues: CASSLVETSGGAQTQYF.

In the case of this clone: Sequence at one end of the junction differs from germline and may be a read error. V and J are TRBV7-7 and TRBJ2-5, with 7 bases lining up with TRBD2. Germline values: CDR1 SSHAT, CDR2 FNYEAQ (reference sequence). There are 15 residues in the CDR3. DNA for the CDR3: TGTGCTAGCAGCTTAGCGCCGGGGGGCCAAGAGACCCAGTACTTC. Translated, it gives CASSLAPGGQETQYF.

This chain links TRBV4-1 with TRBJ2-5; D gene uncertain. The germline CDR1 and CDR2 sequences are MGHRA and YSYEKL. V lost 1 base to trimming and J lost 3 bases, with 12 bases between them. The CDR3 has 15 amino acids. The CDR3 is CASSQGAGSKETQYF. CDR3 DNA sequence: TGCGCCAGCAGCCAAGGGGCTGGTTCAAAAGAGACCCAGTACTTC.

This chain joins TRBV5-8 and TRBJ1-2, with 10 bases fitting TRBD1. Germline lookup yields CDR1 SGHTS and CDR2 YDEGEE. The CDR3 extends over 17 amino acids. V was clipped by 0 bases and J by 4 bases; unmatched bases: 9. This chain's CDR3 is CASSLGGSGTGAYGYTF. DNA of the CDR3: TGTGCCAGCAGCTTGGGAGGTTCCGGGACAGGGGCCTATGGCTACACCTTC. Together with reference TRBV5-8 and TRBJ1-2, the CDR3 gives the full variable domain: EAGVTQSPTHLIKTRGQQATLRCSPISGHTSVYWYQQALGLGLQFLLWYDEGEERNRGNFPPRFSGRQFPNYSSELNVNALELEDSALYLCASSLGGSGTGAYGYTFGSGTRLTVV.

This chain joins TRBV7-9 and TRBJ2-1, with 14 bases lining up with TRBD2. Unmatched junction bases numbered 7, after V lost 4 bases and J lost 2 bases. Germline V lookup: CDR1 SEHNR, CDR2 FQNEAQ (reference sequence). The CDR3 sequence is 18 residues long. CDR3: CASSSLTSGRGPYNEQFF. The CDR3 nucleotides are TGTGCCAGCAGCTCTCTGACTAGCGGGAGGGGCCCCTACAATGAGCAGTTCTTC. Combining the CDR3 with reference TRBV7-9 and TRBJ2-1 gives the whole variable domain DTGVSQNPRHKITKRGQNVTFRCDPISEHNRLYWYRQTLGQGPEFLTYFQNEAQLEKSRLLSDRFSAERPKGSFSTLEIQRTEQGDSAMYLCASSSLTSGRGPYNEQFFGPGTRLTVL.

This clone occurred a few times. This chain uses TRBV5-1 with TRBJ1-4; the match to TRBD1 covers 9 bases. CDR1 and CDR2 from the germline V gene are SGHRS and YFSETQ. The CDR3 has 15 amino acids. V shed 4 bases and J 10 bases; nucleotides not matched to a gene: 11. The CDR3 sequence: CASSPSDRGMGKLFF. The CDR3 DNA is TGCGCCAGCAGCCCGTCGGACAGGGGAATGGGAAAACTGTTTTTT.

The rearrangement joins TRBV7-3 to TRBJ2-1, with 9 bases matching TRBD2. V gave up 5 bases and J gave up 3 bases; unmatched junction bases: 5. The CDR3 is 15 amino acids. The germline V gene has CDR1 SGHTA and CDR2 FQGTGA. The CDR3: CASSAGTSSYNEQFF. The CDR3 DNA is TGTGCCAGCAGCGCCGGGACTAGCAGCTACAATGAGCAGTTCTTC. Combining the CDR3 with reference TRBV7-3 and TRBJ2-1 gives the whole variable domain GAGVSQTPSNKVTEKGKYVELRCDPISGHTALYWYRQSLGQGPEFLIYFQGTGAADDSGLPNDRFFAVRPEGSVSTLKIQRTERGDSAVYLCASSAGTSSYNEQFFGPGTRLTVL.